The subject of this entry is one TCR beta chain. The target antigen is unknown. Germline CDR1 MNHEY, CDR2 SVGEGT. The CDR3 runs 15 residues. V was pared by 7 bases and J by 1 base, with 6 bases of the junction left unmatched. The data are from a study of response to subunit inactivated influenza vaccine. Study-level results: Few new T cells, the authors suggested, are recruited by each seasonal influenza vaccination.

TCRdb processed the RT-PCR reads anew with MiXCR; each CDR3 protein has one entry. The data contain hundreds of thousands of distinct CDR3 sequences, approximately 15% of them singletons. The genes are TRBV6-2 or TRBV6-3 and TRBJ2-2, with 7 bases identical to TRBD1. The sequencing here drew on CD4+ T cells sorted from PBMCs, taken roughly 24 months after vaccination. The sequence came from a man between 50 and 75 years old who received an inactivated influenza vaccine. The CDR3 spells CASIKRTGNTGELFF. The CDR3 region has the DNA TGTGCCAGCATCAAGCGGACAGGGAACACCGGGGAGCTGTTTTTT.